This T cell receptor (beta chain) is from a study of cytomegalovirus exposure and HLA in healthy donors. Whole-study findings and limits: TCR beta sequences reportedly predicted most subjects' HLA-A and HLA-B alleles accurately.

Germline assignment: CDR1 MNHEY and CDR2 SVGAGI. The CDR3 consists of 15 residues. V lost 7 bases to trimming and J lost 0 bases, with 15 bases between them. On this clone: Its antigen is as yet unknown.

PCR involved 60 Vbeta and 13 Jbeta primers. This table comes from immunoSEQ multiplex PCR, and its TCRdb copy is limited to in-frame clones, with some not included. The data show approximately 150,000 clones, 75% to 80% seen once. The sequenced material came from PBMCs. This receptor was obtained from a man aged 35-49 years in good health and CMV-seropositive. The chain joins TRBV6-5 to TRBJ1-1, with D hard to call. The CDR3 here is CASKSSRRVNTEAFF. The CDR3 DNA reads TGTGCCAGCAAGAGCTCGAGGCGGGTGAACACTGAAGCTTTCTTT.